Listed below are T cell receptor beta chains from one sample, sequenced in a study of T-cell reconstitution after alpha-beta-depleted transplantation in children. MiXCR, applied by TCRdb to the PCR reads, yields one record per CDR3 protein. The sample has 500,000 to 650,000 distinct CDR3 sequences, over 9.5% seen once. Sample: PBMCs, mostly from graft donor cells, taken 180 days after TCRalphabeta/CD19-depleted stem cell transplant. Receptors originate from a female patient between 2 and 10 years old who had a stem cell transplant for aplastic anemia, so the T cells may come from the graft donor. CDR3s include the opening cysteine and the closing phenylalanine or tryptophan. The D gene is left open where the match is weak. Where a row states a size, it is once, few, many or the class of an expanded clone; other rows omit it.

d_call: NA
v_call: TRBV9
j_call: TRBJ2-2
clone_size: NA
cdr3_nt: TGTGCCAGCAGCGTACCTGCGTGGTCTGGGGGGAGAGCTACCGGGGAGCTGTTTTTT
cdr3_aa: CASSVPAWSGGRATGELFF

d_call: NA
v_call: TRBV7-8
j_call: TRBJ2-7
clone_size: NA
cdr3_nt: TGTGCCAGCAGTTCTAAGTCCGGGATGAACTACGAGCAGTACTTC
cdr3_aa: CASSSKSGMNYEQYF

d_call: NA
v_call: TRBV24-1
j_call: TRBJ2-7
clone_size: few
cdr3_nt: TGTGCCACCAGTGATCCGTCAACCAGCTACGAGCAGTACTTC
cdr3_aa: CATSDPSTSYEQYF

d_call: NA
v_call: TRBV29-1
j_call: TRBJ1-2
clone_size: many
cdr3_nt: TGCAGCGTTGAAGAACGGCAACTTCTTAACTATGGCTACACCTTC
cdr3_aa: CSVEERQLLNYGYTF

d_call: NA
v_call: TRBV12-5
j_call: TRBJ1-4
clone_size: NA
cdr3_nt: TGTGCTACGACGAGGGACGTTGATAATGAAAAACTGTTTTTT
cdr3_aa: CATTRDVDNEKLFF

d_call: TRBD1
v_call: TRBV11-2
j_call: TRBJ2-1
clone_size: NA
cdr3_nt: TGTGCCAGCAGCCGGGGACAGGGGGGGTATGAGCAGTTCTTC
cdr3_aa: CASSRGQGGYEQFF

d_call: TRBD2
v_call: TRBV12-3/TRBV12-4
j_call: TRBJ2-3
clone_size: few
cdr3_nt: TGTGCCAGCAGTTTCAGTCGGGGGAGGGTGGCAGATACGCAGTATTTT
cdr3_aa: CASSFSRGRVADTQYF

d_call: NA
v_call: TRBV27
j_call: TRBJ1-1
clone_size: few
cdr3_nt: TGTGCCAGCAGTTTCCGGTCTAACACTGAAGCTTTCTTT
cdr3_aa: CASSFRSNTEAFF

d_call: TRBD2
v_call: TRBV4-3
j_call: TRBJ2-1
clone_size: NA
cdr3_nt: TGCGCCAGCAGCCAAGATCCATCCTCCAGCGGGATGGTGGATGAGCAGTTCTTC
cdr3_aa: CASSQDPSSSGMVDEQFF

d_call: TRBD2
v_call: TRBV7-6
j_call: TRBJ2-7
clone_size: few
cdr3_nt: TGTGCCAGCAGCTTAATAGGAGGGCGGGAGCCATTTTACGAGCAGTACTTC
cdr3_aa: CASSLIGGREPFYEQYF

d_call: TRBD2
v_call: TRBV5-6
j_call: TRBJ2-7
clone_size: few
cdr3_nt: TGTGCCAGCAATAAAATAGCGGGGTCCTACGAGCAGTACTTC
cdr3_aa: CASNKIAGSYEQYF

d_call: TRBD1
v_call: TRBV12-3/TRBV12-4
j_call: TRBJ1-2
clone_size: NA
cdr3_nt: TGTGCCAGCAGTTTATACCTCAGGGGGATCTATGGCTACACCTTC
cdr3_aa: CASSLYLRGIYGYTF

d_call: TRBD1
v_call: TRBV7-9
j_call: TRBJ1-2
clone_size: few
cdr3_nt: TGTGCCAGCAGCTCCAGGGGGGATAAAGCTGGCTACACCTTC
cdr3_aa: CASSSRGDKAGYTF

d_call: TRBD2
v_call: TRBV5-1
j_call: TRBJ2-2
clone_size: many
cdr3_nt: TGCGCCAGCAGCTCCCGGCCTAGCGGGGCCGGGGAGCTGTTTTTT
cdr3_aa: CASSSRPSGAGELFF

d_call: TRBD2
v_call: TRBV29-1
j_call: TRBJ2-3
clone_size: NA
cdr3_nt: TGCAGCGCTGTACGGGAGGATCTCACAGATACGCAGTATTTT
cdr3_aa: CSAVREDLTDTQYF

d_call: NA
v_call: TRBV7-9
j_call: TRBJ1-2
clone_size: NA
cdr3_nt: TGTGCCAGCAGCTTATGGGCGGAAGCTAACTATGGCTACACCTTC
cdr3_aa: CASSLWAEANYGYTF

d_call: NA
v_call: TRBV6-2/TRBV6-3
j_call: TRBJ2-1
clone_size: many
cdr3_nt: TGTGCCAGCGGCGACTCCTACAATGAGCAGTTCTTC
cdr3_aa: CASGDSYNEQFF

d_call: NA
v_call: TRBV24-1
j_call: TRBJ2-1
clone_size: few
cdr3_nt: TGTGCCACCAGTGCGCGGTCAAGCTCCTACAATGAGCAGTTCTTC
cdr3_aa: CATSARSSSYNEQFF

d_call: NA
v_call: TRBV5-5
j_call: TRBJ1-5
clone_size: NA
cdr3_nt: TGTGCCAGCAGCTTGGGGGGTACCGTAAGCAATCAGCCCCAGCATTTT
cdr3_aa: CASSLGGTVSNQPQHF

d_call: TRBD2
v_call: TRBV7-9
j_call: TRBJ2-3
clone_size: few
cdr3_nt: TGTGCCAGCAGCTCCCTAGGACTAGTGGATACGCAGTATTTT
cdr3_aa: CASSSLGLVDTQYF

d_call: NA
v_call: TRBV6-2/TRBV6-3
j_call: TRBJ2-3
clone_size: few
cdr3_nt: TGTGCCAGCAGTTACCCGCGGCCCGCCGGCACAGATACGCAGTATTTT
cdr3_aa: CASSYPRPAGTDTQYF

d_call: TRBD2
v_call: TRBV7-2
j_call: TRBJ2-3
clone_size: many
cdr3_nt: TGTGCCAGCAGCCCCTCTACTAGCGACGGCACAGATACGCAGTATTTT
cdr3_aa: CASSPSTSDGTDTQYF

d_call: NA
v_call: TRBV20-1
j_call: TRBJ1-2
clone_size: few
cdr3_nt: TGCAGTGCTAGAGAGAACAGGGTGTATGGCTACACCTTC
cdr3_aa: CSARENRVYGYTF

d_call: NA
v_call: TRBV12-3/TRBV12-4
j_call: TRBJ2-4
clone_size: NA
cdr3_nt: TGTGCCAGCAGTTTAGGAGGGGTGAACATTCAGTACTTC
cdr3_aa: CASSLGGVNIQYF

d_call: NA
v_call: TRBV20-1
j_call: TRBJ2-2
clone_size: many
cdr3_nt: TGCAGTGCTAGGGACAGCGTCAGCACCGGGGAGCTGTTTTTT
cdr3_aa: CSARDSVSTGELFF

d_call: NA
v_call: TRBV5-4
j_call: TRBJ1-1
clone_size: NA
cdr3_nt: TGTGCCAGCAGCTTTAAGATACAGGGTAACGCTGAAGCTTTCTTT
cdr3_aa: CASSFKIQGNAEAFF

d_call: NA
v_call: TRBV7-2
j_call: TRBJ2-5
clone_size: few
cdr3_nt: TGTGCCAGCAGCCCCCGCAGACAAGAGACCCAGTACTTC
cdr3_aa: CASSPRRQETQYF

d_call: NA
v_call: TRBV7-2
j_call: TRBJ1-5
clone_size: NA
cdr3_nt: TGTGCCAGCAGCTCCTTTGGGGGGAATAGCAATCAGCCCCAGCATTTT
cdr3_aa: CASSSFGGNSNQPQHF

d_call: TRBD1
v_call: TRBV28
j_call: TRBJ1-6
clone_size: NA
cdr3_nt: TGTGCCAGCAGTTTACCGACAGGGGGACCCTATAATTCACCCCTCCACTTT
cdr3_aa: CASSLPTGGPYNSPLHF

d_call: TRBD2
v_call: TRBV18
j_call: TRBJ2-3
clone_size: NA
cdr3_nt: TGTGCCAGCTCAATCGCCTGGACTAGCGGGAGGGCCAGGTCAGATACGCAGTATTTT
cdr3_aa: CASSIAWTSGRARSDTQYF

d_call: NA
v_call: TRBV6-2/TRBV6-3
j_call: TRBJ2-5
clone_size: NA
cdr3_nt: TGTGCCAGCAGTTACAACGCGGGAAGCCAAGAGACCCAGTACTTC
cdr3_aa: CASSYNAGSQETQYF

d_call: TRBD2
v_call: TRBV9
j_call: TRBJ2-1
clone_size: few
cdr3_nt: TGTGCCAGCAGCGATCGACTAGCGGGCAATGAGCAGTTCTTC
cdr3_aa: CASSDRLAGNEQFF

d_call: NA
v_call: TRBV7-6
j_call: TRBJ2-3
clone_size: few
cdr3_nt: TGTGCCAGCAGCTTCAACCCGGTTTGGGGCGGACAGACAGATACGCAGTATTTT
cdr3_aa: CASSFNPVWGGQTDTQYF

d_call: NA
v_call: TRBV4-3
j_call: TRBJ1-3
clone_size: many
cdr3_nt: TGCGCCAGCAGCCAAGATTTGTGGGGGAACACCATATATTTT
cdr3_aa: CASSQDLWGNTIYF

d_call: TRBD1
v_call: TRBV11-1
j_call: TRBJ2-3
clone_size: few
cdr3_nt: TGTGCCAGCAGCAAGTTCTCCGGGACAGGGGGGAGCACAGATACGCAGTATTTT
cdr3_aa: CASSKFSGTGGSTDTQYF

d_call: NA
v_call: TRBV29-1
j_call: TRBJ1-3
clone_size: NA
cdr3_nt: TGCAGCGTTGGGGATTTCTCTGGAAACACCATATATTTT
cdr3_aa: CSVGDFSGNTIYF

d_call: TRBD2
v_call: TRBV6-2/TRBV6-3
j_call: TRBJ2-3
clone_size: NA
cdr3_nt: TGTGCCAGCAGTCCCCATCCTAAGTGGGAGGGCCGTCCGGATACGCAGTATTTT
cdr3_aa: CASSPHPKWEGRPDTQYF

d_call: TRBD1
v_call: TRBV6-1
j_call: TRBJ2-4
clone_size: many
cdr3_nt: TGTGCCAGCAGAAGACAGGGGGCCAAAAACATTCAGTACTTC
cdr3_aa: CASRRQGAKNIQYF

d_call: NA
v_call: TRBV28
j_call: TRBJ2-5
clone_size: NA
cdr3_nt: TGTGCTTGGGGGTTGGAGACCCAGTACTTC
cdr3_aa: CAWGLETQYF

d_call: TRBD1
v_call: TRBV12-3/TRBV12-4
j_call: TRBJ1-1
clone_size: few
cdr3_nt: TGTGCCAGCAGTTCCCAGGGGGCAGGAGCTTTCTTT
cdr3_aa: CASSSQGAGAFF

d_call: TRBD1
v_call: TRBV6-5
j_call: TRBJ2-5
clone_size: few
cdr3_nt: TGTGCCAGCAGTTACTCTTCGGGCAGGGGGCCGGAGACCCAGTACTTC
cdr3_aa: CASSYSSGRGPETQYF

d_call: NA
v_call: TRBV2
j_call: TRBJ1-5
clone_size: NA
cdr3_nt: TGTGCCACCTTATTCAATCAGCCCCAGCATTTT
cdr3_aa: CATLFNQPQHF

d_call: NA
v_call: TRBV29-1
j_call: TRBJ1-1
clone_size: NA
cdr3_nt: TGCAGCGTTGCATGGCCATCTAAGGAGTGGGCTTTCTTT
cdr3_aa: CSVAWPSKEWAFF

d_call: NA
v_call: TRBV28
j_call: TRBJ2-3
clone_size: NA
cdr3_nt: TGTGCCACCCACGACCGGGGGCCCTCAACAGATACGCAGTATTTT
cdr3_aa: CATHDRGPSTDTQYF

d_call: NA
v_call: TRBV6-1
j_call: TRBJ2-7
clone_size: NA
cdr3_nt: TGTGCCAGCAGTGAACAGCCCGCCTACGAGCAGTACTTC
cdr3_aa: CASSEQPAYEQYF

d_call: NA
v_call: TRBV6-5
j_call: TRBJ2-2
clone_size: NA
cdr3_nt: TGTGCCAGCAGTTACTCGAGAGTGCTTTTCGACGGGGAGCTGTTTTTT
cdr3_aa: CASSYSRVLFDGELFF

d_call: NA
v_call: TRBV7-6
j_call: TRBJ2-3
clone_size: few
cdr3_nt: TGTGCCAGCAGCGTAAGGGACGCGGGCACAGATACGCAGTATTTT
cdr3_aa: CASSVRDAGTDTQYF

d_call: TRBD1
v_call: TRBV20-1
j_call: TRBJ1-2
clone_size: few
cdr3_nt: TGCAGTGCTACCTACAGGGGGTCCTATGGCTACACCTTC
cdr3_aa: CSATYRGSYGYTF

d_call: NA
v_call: TRBV7-2
j_call: TRBJ2-5
clone_size: few
cdr3_nt: TGTGCCAGCCAAAGAGGGACCCAAGAGACCCAGTACTTC
cdr3_aa: CASQRGTQETQYF

d_call: TRBD2
v_call: TRBV5-1
j_call: TRBJ2-2
clone_size: few
cdr3_nt: TGCGCCAGCAGCAAGAGACTAGCGGGACGGACCGGGGAGCTGTTTTTT
cdr3_aa: CASSKRLAGRTGELFF

d_call: NA
v_call: TRBV29-1
j_call: TRBJ2-2
clone_size: many
cdr3_nt: TGCAGCGTTGGGACCGAGATATTTACGAACACCGGGGAGCTGTTTTTT
cdr3_aa: CSVGTEIFTNTGELFF

d_call: NA
v_call: TRBV4-3
j_call: TRBJ2-7
clone_size: NA
cdr3_nt: TGCGCCAGCAGCCAAGACAGGATGGCCGACGAGCAGTACTTC
cdr3_aa: CASSQDRMADEQYF

d_call: NA
v_call: TRBV20-1
j_call: TRBJ2-7
clone_size: NA
cdr3_nt: TGCAGTATCCTGGGGGGGGCGCGTTACGAGCAGTACTTC
cdr3_aa: CSILGGARYEQYF

d_call: NA
v_call: TRBV12-3/TRBV12-4
j_call: TRBJ1-1
clone_size: few
cdr3_nt: TGTGCCAGCAGGTTAACTCCAGGGAACACTGAAGCTTTCTTT
cdr3_aa: CASRLTPGNTEAFF

d_call: NA
v_call: TRBV19
j_call: TRBJ1-5
clone_size: few
cdr3_nt: TGTGCCAGTAGTCCCGCCCGACAGACCAATCAGCCCCAGCATTTT
cdr3_aa: CASSPARQTNQPQHF

d_call: TRBD1
v_call: TRBV14
j_call: TRBJ2-5
clone_size: NA
cdr3_nt: TGTGCCAGCAGGCGGACAGGGGGATCTGAGACCCAGTACTTC
cdr3_aa: CASRRTGGSETQYF

d_call: TRBD1
v_call: TRBV10-3
j_call: TRBJ2-5
clone_size: NA
cdr3_nt: TGTGCCATCAGTGAGGCCGGGACAGGGTTTTACCAAGAGACCCAGTACTTC
cdr3_aa: CAISEAGTGFYQETQYF

d_call: TRBD2
v_call: TRBV6-2/TRBV6-3
j_call: TRBJ2-7
clone_size: NA
cdr3_nt: TGTGCCAGCAGTTACTCGCCTAGCGGGAACTCGGCTGGTGAGCAGTACTTC
cdr3_aa: CASSYSPSGNSAGEQYF

d_call: NA
v_call: TRBV15
j_call: TRBJ2-5
clone_size: NA
cdr3_nt: TGTGCCACCAGCACTGAACGGGAGACCCAGTACTTC
cdr3_aa: CATSTERETQYF

d_call: NA
v_call: TRBV12-3/TRBV12-4
j_call: TRBJ2-1
clone_size: NA
cdr3_nt: TGTGCCAGCACCTTATCAGGGGAGCAGTTCTTC
cdr3_aa: CASTLSGEQFF